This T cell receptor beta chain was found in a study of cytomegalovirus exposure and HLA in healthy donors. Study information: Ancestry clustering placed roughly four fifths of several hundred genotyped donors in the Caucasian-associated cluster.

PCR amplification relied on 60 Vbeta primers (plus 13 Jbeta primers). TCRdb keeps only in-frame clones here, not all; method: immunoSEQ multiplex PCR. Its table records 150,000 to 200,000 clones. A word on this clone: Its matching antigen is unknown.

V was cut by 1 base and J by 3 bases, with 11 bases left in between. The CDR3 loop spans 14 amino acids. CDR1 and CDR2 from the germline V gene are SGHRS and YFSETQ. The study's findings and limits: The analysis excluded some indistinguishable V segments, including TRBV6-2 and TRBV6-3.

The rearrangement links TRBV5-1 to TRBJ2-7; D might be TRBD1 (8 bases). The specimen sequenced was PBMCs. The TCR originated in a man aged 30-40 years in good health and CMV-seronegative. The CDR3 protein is CASSLTGGDYEQYF. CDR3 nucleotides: TGCGCCAGCAGCTTGACAGGGGGGGACTACGAGCAGTACTTC.